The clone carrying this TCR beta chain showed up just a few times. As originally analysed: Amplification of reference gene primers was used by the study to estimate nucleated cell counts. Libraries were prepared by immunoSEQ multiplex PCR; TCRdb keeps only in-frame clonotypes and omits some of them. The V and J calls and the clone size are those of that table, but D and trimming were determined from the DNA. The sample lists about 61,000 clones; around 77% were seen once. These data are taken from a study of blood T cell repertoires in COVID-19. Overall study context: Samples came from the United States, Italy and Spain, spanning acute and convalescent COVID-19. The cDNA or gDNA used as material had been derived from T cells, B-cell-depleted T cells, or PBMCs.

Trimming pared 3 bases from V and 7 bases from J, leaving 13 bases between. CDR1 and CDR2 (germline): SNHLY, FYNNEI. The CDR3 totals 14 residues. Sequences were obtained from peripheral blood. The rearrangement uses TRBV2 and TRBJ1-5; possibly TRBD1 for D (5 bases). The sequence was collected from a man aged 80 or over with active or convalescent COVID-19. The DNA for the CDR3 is TGTGCCAGCAGTGATTCTTTCGGGGGACAGCCCCAGCATTTT. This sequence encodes CASSDSFGGQPQHF.